This entry lists 17 T cell receptor beta chains sequenced from one sample in a study of T cell clones after liver transplantation. Generated by immunoSEQ multiplex PCR, the TCRdb table keeps only in-frame clones and is missing some. The sample includes fewer than 65,000 clones, about 70% of them seen just once. The sequenced sample was CD4+ T cells from blood, obtained at the 22-month timepoint. These receptors were taken from a human patient who received a liver transplant. The graft donor may be the source of some T cells.

As concerns this clone: Other DNA sequences in the sample encode the same CDR3. J is TRBJ2-4 and V is TRBV27; TRBD1 agrees at 8 bases. Germline-derived CDR1 and CDR2 are MNHEY and SMNVEV (reference sequence). The CDR3 has 16 amino acids. V lost 5 bases and J lost 3; bases outside the gene matches: 9. CDR3 in amino acids: CASSPRGREGKNIQYF. CDR3 coding DNA: TGTGCCAGCAGTCCCAGGGGGCGCGAGGGCAAAAACATTCAGTACTTC.

J is TRBJ2-3 and V is TRBV15; 7 bases line up with TRBD1. The CDR3 sequence is 16 residues long. The ends lost 2 bases at V and 2 bases at J; junction bases unmatched: 7. Germline V gene lookup returns CDR1 LNHNV and CDR2 YYDKDF (reference sequence). CDR3 sequence reads: CATSRQTTGFTDTQYF. CDR3 in DNA: TGTGCCACCAGCAGACAAACGACAGGGTTCACAGATACGCAGTATTTT.

This chain joins TRBV7-2 and TRBJ2-5; 9 nucleotides line up with TRBD2. The V gene's germline CDR1 is SGHTA and CDR2 FQGNSA. The CDR3 has 17 amino acids. J lost 7 bases, V lost 2 bases, and 14 bases had no gene match. CDR3 DNA: TGTGCCAGCAGCTTACGCCCCATGACTAGCGGCGGGGGGACCCAGTACTTC. Its translation is CASSLRPMTSGGGTQYF.

The sample holds one count of this clone. The chain employs TRBV13 and TRBJ1-2, with D tentatively TRBD1 (5 bases). The CDR3 spans 13 residues. The ends were cut back, 2 bases at V and 7 bases at J, with 11 bases in the middle. Germline CDR1 and CDR2: PRHDT and FYEKMQ (reference sequence). The CDR3 coding sequence is TGTGCCAGCAGCTTACAGGGTCGCGGTGGCTACACCTTC. It is translated as CASSLQGRGGYTF.

The gene calls are TRBV5-6 and TRBJ2-2, with 8 bases fitting TRBD1. CDR3 length equals 16 residues. Germline CDR1 SGHDT, CDR2 YYEEEE. V was pared by 4 bases and J by 4 bases, with 9 bases of the junction left unmatched. The CDR3 sequence: CASSEGPDRGTGELFF. CDR3 nucleotides: TGTGCCAGCAGCGAGGGCCCCGACAGGGGCACCGGGGAGCTGTTTTTT.

The gene calls are TRBV9 and TRBJ2-7; 11 bases align to TRBD2. CDR1 and CDR2 from the germline V gene are SGDLS and YYNGEE. This CDR3 has 15 residues. V shed 1 base and J 7 bases; nucleotides not matched to a gene: 7. Here the CDR3 DNA reads TGTGCCAGCAGCGTACGTAGCGGGGGGGCTGAAGAGCAGTACTTC. It yields the protein CASSVRSGGAEEQYF.

This sequence joins TRBV11-2 and TRBJ2-2; a weak D match, TRBD2 (5 bases). Trimming left V 5 bases short and J 1 base short, with 14 bases between. This CDR3 is 16 amino acids long. Germline V gene data show CDR1 as SGHAT and CDR2 as FQNNGV. CDR3 amino acids: CASSPRGTLNTGELFF. The DNA for the CDR3 is TGTGCCAGCAGCCCCCGGGGTACCTTGAACACCGGGGAGCTGTTTTTT.

The genes are TRBV2 and TRBJ1-5, with D tentatively TRBD1 (5 bases). Germline assignment: CDR1 SNHLY and CDR2 FYNNEI. The CDR3 is 15 residues long. V lost 1 base and J lost 1, with 8 bases in between. CDR3 protein: CASSEGGASNQPQHF. The CDR3 coding sequence is TGTGCCAGCAGTGAAGGGGGCGCGAGCAATCAGCCCCAGCATTTT.

This clone was detected a few times. The rearrangement links TRBV2 to TRBJ1-6; 7 positions match TRBD1. The CDR3 sequence is 15 residues long. CDR1 and CDR2 (germline): SNHLY, FYNNEI. The V segment lost 5 bases and the J segment 6 bases; nucleotides outside the gene matches: 7. The CDR3 loop is CASSRQGPGNSPLHF. CDR3 sequence (DNA): TGTGCCAGCAGTAGACAGGGACCGGGTAATTCACCCCTCCACTTT.

The chain is built from TRBV11-2 and TRBJ2-7, with TRBD1 identical over 7 bases. Germline V lookup: CDR1 SGHAT, CDR2 FQNNGV. The V gene end was trimmed by 3 bases and the J gene end by 2 bases; junction bases not matched to a gene: 4. The CDR3 sequence is 14 residues long. This CDR3 reads CASSFVTGPYEQYF. CDR3 coding DNA: TGTGCCAGCAGCTTCGTGACAGGGCCCTACGAGCAGTACTTC.

The V call is TRBV18, the J call TRBJ1-1; the D is unclear. Germline CDR1 KGHSH, CDR2 LQKENI. This CDR3 spans 14 amino acids. V lost 7 bases, J lost 1 base, and 13 bases lay in between. Here the CDR3 reads CASLLGSPNTEAFF. The CDR3 bases are TGTGCCAGCTTACTGGGGTCTCCGAACACTGAAGCTTTCTTT.

In its sample, this clone was seen a few times. The gene calls are TRBV2 and TRBJ2-2, with TRBD2 matching over 8 bases. This CDR3 region has 17 residues. Germline loops: CDR1 SNHLY, CDR2 FYNNEI. V lost 6 bases and J lost 2; bases outside the gene matches: 11. Here the CDR3 reads CASRNPGTRGNTGELFF. In DNA form, the CDR3 reads TGTGCCAGCAGGAACCCGGGGACTAGGGGCAACACCGGGGAGCTGTTTTTT.

The rearrangement joins TRBV6-1 to TRBJ2-7; D is perhaps TRBD1 (5 bases). The V gene lost 6 bases and the J gene lost 2 bases, with 17 bases spanning the gap. The CDR3 covers 15 residues. Germline lookup yields CDR1 MNHNS and CDR2 SASEGT. CDR3 bases: TGTGCCAGCAGATCGGACACCTCCGCTCCCTACGAGCAGTACTTC. Residues: CASRSDTSAPYEQYF.

V usage is TRBV30 and J usage is TRBJ1-1, with a possible D match to TRBD1 (6 bases). CDR1 and CDR2 (germline): GTSNPN, SVGIG (reference sequence). V was cut by 1 base and J by 0 bases, with 12 bases left in between. CDR3 length equals 15 residues. The CDR3: CAWSGGQRLNTEAFF. CDR3 in DNA: TGTGCCTGGAGTGGAGGACAGAGGTTGAACACTGAAGCTTTCTTT.

This rearrangement joins TRBV28 to TRBJ2-1; TRBD1 aligns across 8 bases. The junction had 0 bases not matched to a gene; V was cut back by 4 bases and J by 1 base. The germline V gene encodes CDR1 MDHEN and CDR2 SYDVKM. This CDR3 contains 14 residues. CDR3 bases: TGTGCCAGCAGTTGGACAGGGTCCTACAATGAGCAGTTCTTC. Translated, it gives CASSWTGSYNEQFF.

The V gene is TRBV6-1, the J gene TRBJ2-5; either TRBD1 or TRBD2 may supply D (5 bases each). There are 16 residues in the CDR3. V shed 0 bases and J shed 5 bases, with 16 bases lying between them. Germline lookup yields CDR1 MNHNS and CDR2 SASEGT. CDR3 residues: CASSEARGAGSETQYF. CDR3 nucleotides: TGTGCCAGCAGTGAAGCGCGAGGGGCAGGCTCGGAGACCCAGTACTTC.

The chain joins TRBV7-3 to TRBJ2-2, with 8 nucleotides matching TRBD2. CDR3 length equals 16 residues. J gave up 5 bases and V 1 base, and 6 bases lay outside the gene matches. CDR1 SGHTA and CDR2 FQGTGA come from the germline V gene. The chain's CDR3 is CASSLKRASGTGELFF. CDR3 sequence (DNA): TGTGCCAGCAGCTTAAAGAGGGCTAGCGGGACCGGGGAGCTGTTTTTT.